The text below deals with one TCR beta chain. The data derive from a study of control samples from healthy donors and cancer patients. Profiled with immunoSEQ multiplex PCR; TCRdb holds only in-frame clones, not every one. The sample has tens of thousands of clones, 90% to 95% seen once. CDR3 length: 15 amino acids. The sample was blood. This receptor was taken from a man aged 30-40 years in good health. The rearrangement links TRBV21-1 to TRBJ1-1; the table's D call, TRBD1, has no DNA check behind it. TRBV21-1 is labeled a pseudogene. The CDR3 sequence is CASSKGEQGAAEAFF. DNA of the CDR3: TGTGCCAGCAGCAAAGGAGAGCAGGGGGCTGCTGAAGCTTTCTTT.